The 18 T cell receptor beta chains in this list originate from one sample, sequenced in a study of Ad26.COV2.S vaccination and SARS-CoV-2 variants. Produced via immunoSEQ multiplex PCR; TCRdb's table is partial and in-frame only. The sample holds about 400,000 clones; about 90% are singletons and the top ten take roughly 1.7%. Specified treatment: some 19 received Ad26.COV2.S at low or high dose, single or two shots; five or six received placebo; per-sample allocation not given. Material that was analyzed had been drawn on day 63 after the first vaccine or placebo injection. The specimen comprised peripheral blood, sampled in a trial of Ad26.COV2.S vaccine versus placebo. All receptors derive from a person between 18 and 60 years old who received the Ad26.COV2.S COVID-19 vaccine or a placebo.

V and J are TRBV27 and TRBJ2-1; no firm D call. Germline V gene data show CDR1 as MNHEY and CDR2 as SMNVEV (reference sequence). This CDR3 has 14 amino acids. Trimming left V 6 bases short and J 9 bases short, with 18 bases between. The CDR3 DNA reads as TGTGCCAGCAGCCCCCCCTACGGCAGCAGTGAGCAGTTCTTC. Protein product: CASSPPYGSSEQFF.

This chain connects TRBV30 to TRBJ1-2; D perhaps matches TRBD1 (6 bases). The CDR3 runs 11 residues. Germline lookup yields CDR1 GTSNPN and CDR2 SVGIG (reference sequence). The CDR3 protein is CACRGAEGYTF. The CDR3 DNA reads TGTGCATGTAGGGGGGCCGAGGGCTACACCTTC.

This chain uses TRBV20-1 with TRBJ2-5, with D tentatively TRBD1 (6 bases). Looked up from germline, CDR1 is DFQATT and CDR2 is SNEGSKA (reference sequence). The CDR3 contains 13 residues. V was trimmed by 3 bases and J by 1 base, leaving 9 bases between them. CDR3 sequence (DNA): TGCAGTGCTAGTCGGGACATCCAAGAGACCCAGTACTTC. Amino acid sequence: CSASRDIQETQYF.

The CDR3 here is CASSLVAGLQETQYF. The CDR3 DNA reads as TGCGCCAGCAGCTTGGTTGCAGGGTTGCAAGAGACCCAGTACTTC. The V gene is TRBV5-1, the J gene TRBJ2-5, with D maybe TRBD1 (5 bases). Trimming removed 0 bases from V and 2 bases from J, with 11 bases in between. This CDR3 spans 15 amino acids. In germline, CDR1 is SGHRS, CDR2 YFSETQ.

This chain connects TRBV27 to TRBJ2-3; D ambiguous. The V end was cut by 5 bases, the J end by 1 base, with 4 bases between. This CDR3 is 12 amino acids long. Germline loops: CDR1 MNHEY, CDR2 SMNVEV (reference sequence). CDR3 nucleotides: TGTGCCAGCAGTGGTCGCACAGATACGCAGTATTTT. Protein product: CASSGRTDTQYF.

This sequence joins TRBV2 and TRBJ1-5, with D possibly being TRBD1 (5 bases). This CDR3 has 14 residues. In germline, CDR1 is SNHLY, CDR2 FYNNEI. V lost 6 bases and J lost 0, with 9 bases in between. CDR3 nucleotides: TGTGCCAGCAGGGGGCGGGATAGCAATCAGCCCCAGCATTTT. Translation: CASRGRDSNQPQHF. The whole variable domain, filled in from reference TRBV2 and TRBJ1-5, reads EPEVTQTPSHQVTQMGQEVILRCVPISNHLYFYWYRQILGQKVEFLVSFYNNEISEKSEIFDDQFSVERPDGSNFTLKIRSTKLEDSAMYFCASRGRDSNQPQHFGDGTRLSIL.

V and J are TRBV29-1 and TRBJ2-1; D is perhaps TRBD2 (6 bases). The V gene's germline CDR1 is SQVTM and CDR2 ANQGSEA. The V end was cut by 7 bases, the J end by 9 bases, with 22 bases between. CDR3 length: 14 amino acids. For the CDR3, the DNA is TGCAGCGCCCGAGGGAGGTCGGTGGCAAGTGAGCAGTTCTTC. Its translation is CSARGRSVASEQFF.

Notes on this clone: The junction shows a germline mismatch at one end, possibly a read error. The rearrangement links TRBV7-7 to TRBJ1-3, with unresolved D. The CDR3 loop spans 15 amino acids. Per the germline V gene, CDR1 is SSHAT and CDR2 is FNYEAQ (reference sequence). This chain's CDR3 is CASSSSSSAGNTIYF. In DNA form, the CDR3 reads TGTGCTAGCAGCTCCTCCTCATCGGCTGGAAACACCATATATTTT.

This clone is a singleton in its sample. The chain carries TRBV19 and TRBJ1-1, with 10 bases that match TRBD1. The CDR3 contains 12 residues. Germline V gives CDR1 LNHDA, CDR2 SQIVND (reference sequence). With 10 bases clipped from V and 3 bases from J, the junction kept 2 bases outside the gene matches. The CDR3 here is CAIGTGDTEAFF. The DNA of the CDR3 is TGTGCCATTGGGACAGGGGACACTGAAGCTTTCTTT.

This clone appeared many times. The chain has TRBV4-1 and TRBJ2-7; tentative D call: TRBD1 (5 bases). The CDR3 loop spans 14 amino acids. Germline V gene data show CDR1 as MGHRA and CDR2 as YSYEKL. The V gene lost 0 bases and the J gene lost 3 bases, with 9 bases spanning the gap. As DNA, the CDR3 is TGCGCCAGCAGCCAAGATGAAAGGGGCTACGAGCAGTACTTC. Amino acid sequence: CASSQDERGYEQYF.

V and J are TRBV6-8 and TRBJ1-2; D gene uncertain. CDR1 and CDR2 from the germline V gene are MNHGY and SAAAGT. The CDR3 contains 12 residues. V gave up 4 bases and J gave up 8 bases, with 11 bases separating them. CDR3 loop: CASSFRGWGYTF. The CDR3 nucleotides are TGTGCCAGCAGTTTCCGCGGCTGGGGCTACACCTTC.

V is TRBV5-4 and J is TRBJ2-3; 9 bases fit TRBD2. Germline V gene data show CDR1 as SGHNT and CDR2 as YYREEE (reference sequence). The V segment lost 10 bases and the J segment 6 bases; nucleotides outside the gene matches: 9. The CDR3 has 13 residues. The CDR3 is CAGTKRGVDTQYF. In nucleotides, the CDR3 is TGTGCCGGTACCAAGCGGGGGGTGGATACGCAGTATTTT.

With regard to this clone: Other nucleotide sequences from this sample produce the same CDR3. The chain is built from TRBV20-1 and TRBJ1-5; possibly TRBD1 for D (6 bases). The CDR3 runs 13 residues. CDR1 is DFQATT, CDR2 SNEGSKA, per germline (reference sequence). V was cut by 3 bases and J by 3 bases, with 9 bases left in between. This chain's CDR3 is CSASGGANQPQHF. The CDR3 region has the DNA TGCAGTGCTAGTGGGGGGGCCAATCAGCCCCAGCATTTT.

The rearrangement links TRBV5-1 to TRBJ2-7, with 8 nucleotides matching TRBD1. The CDR3 totals 13 residues. Trimming removed 4 bases from V and 3 bases from J; junction bases left unmatched: 3. Germline loops: CDR1 SGHRS, CDR2 YFSETQ. CDR3 sequence reads: CASSVTGGYEQYF. The DNA of the CDR3 is TGCGCCAGCAGCGTAACAGGGGGCTACGAGCAGTACTTC.

The chain carries TRBV27 and TRBJ1-5, with TRBD1 matching 8 bases. The J segment lost 2 bases and the V segment lost 7 bases, leaving 4 bases of the junction unmatched. The germline gives CDR1 MNHEY, CDR2 SMNVEV (reference sequence). The CDR3 consists of 14 residues. As DNA, the CDR3 is TGTGCCAGCAACGACAGGGGTGGCAATCAGCCCCAGCATTTT. Its translation is CASNDRGGNQPQHF.

The V and J genes are TRBV2 and TRBJ2-5, with D possibly being TRBD2 (5 bases). The CDR3 has 13 residues. In germline, CDR1 is SNHLY, CDR2 FYNNEI. Trimming pared 7 bases from V and 3 bases from J, leaving 12 bases between. The CDR3 sequence: CASIGLAKETQYF. The DNA of the CDR3 is TGTGCCAGCATCGGTCTAGCTAAAGAGACCCAGTACTTC.

The chain has TRBV5-6 and TRBJ2-5; D is undetermined. CDR3 length equals 14 residues. Trimming took off 0 bases at V and 2 bases at J, with 8 bases between the two ends. CDR1 SGHDT and CDR2 YYEEEE come from the germline V gene. As DNA, the CDR3 is TGTGCCAGCAGCTTGGCAGTTTTTCAAGAGACCCAGTACTTC. It specifies CASSLAVFQETQYF.

V and J are TRBV5-1 and TRBJ2-6; D ambiguous. Germline CDR1 SGHRS, CDR2 YFSETQ. The CDR3 spans 15 residues. Trimming took 4 bases from V and 0 from J, leaving 8 bases between them. CDR3 amino acids: CASSHLTSGANVLTF. The CDR3 nucleotides are TGCGCCAGCAGCCATCTCACCTCTGGGGCCAACGTCCTGACTTTC. Combining the CDR3 with reference TRBV5-1 and TRBJ2-6 gives the whole variable domain KAGVTQTPRYLIKTRGQQVTLSCSPISGHRSVSWYQQTPGQGLQFLFEYFSETQRNKGNFPGRFSGRQFSNSRSEMNVSTLELGDSALYLCASSHLTSGANVLTFGAGSRLTVL.